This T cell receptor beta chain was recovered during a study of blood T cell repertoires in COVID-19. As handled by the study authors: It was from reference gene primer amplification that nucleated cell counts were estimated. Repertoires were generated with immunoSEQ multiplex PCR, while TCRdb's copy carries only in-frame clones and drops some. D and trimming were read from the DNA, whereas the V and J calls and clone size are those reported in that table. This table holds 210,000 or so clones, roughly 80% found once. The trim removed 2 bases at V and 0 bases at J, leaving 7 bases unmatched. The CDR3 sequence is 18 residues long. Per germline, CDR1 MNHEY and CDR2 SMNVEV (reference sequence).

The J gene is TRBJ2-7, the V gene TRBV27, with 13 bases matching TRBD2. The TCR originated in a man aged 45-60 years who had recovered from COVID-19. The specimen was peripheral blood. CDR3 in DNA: TGTGCCAGCAGTTTAAGGGGACTAGCGGGAAGCCCCTCCTACGAGCAGTACTTC. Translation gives CASSLRGLAGSPSYEQYF.